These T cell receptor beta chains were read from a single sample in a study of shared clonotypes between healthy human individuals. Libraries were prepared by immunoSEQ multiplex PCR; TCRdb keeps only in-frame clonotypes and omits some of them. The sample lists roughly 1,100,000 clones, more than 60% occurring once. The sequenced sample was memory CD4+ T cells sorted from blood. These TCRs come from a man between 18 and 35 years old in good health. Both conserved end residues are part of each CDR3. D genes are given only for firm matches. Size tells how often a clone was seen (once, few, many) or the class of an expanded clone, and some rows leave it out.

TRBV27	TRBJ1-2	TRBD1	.	CASSLSRTGASNYGYTF	TGTGCCAGCAGTTTATCTAGGACAGGGGCTTCGAATTATGGCTACACCTTC
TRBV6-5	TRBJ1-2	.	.	CASSPDSRAGYTF	TGTGCCAGCAGCCCCGACTCGAGGGCCGGCTACACCTTC
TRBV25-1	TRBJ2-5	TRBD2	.	CASSPISGNDQETQYF	TGTGCCAGCAGCCCCATTAGCGGGAATGACCAAGAGACCCAGTACTTC
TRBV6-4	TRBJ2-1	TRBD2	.	CASSGLAGNNEQFF	TGTGCCAGCAGTGGACTAGCGGGGAACAATGAGCAGTTCTTC
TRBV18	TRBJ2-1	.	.	CASSLKRNEQFF	TGTGCCAGCTCACTTAAGCGGAATGAGCAGTTCTTC
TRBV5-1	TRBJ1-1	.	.	CASSVNRDLAEAFF	TGCGCCAGCAGCGTGAACAGGGATTTGGCTGAAGCTTTCTTT
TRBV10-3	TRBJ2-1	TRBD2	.	CAISVASGRDNEQFF	TGTGCCATCAGTGTAGCTAGCGGGAGAGACAATGAGCAGTTCTTC
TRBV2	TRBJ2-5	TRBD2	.	CASRASGRAVETQYF	TGTGCCAGCAGGGCTAGCGGGAGGGCCGTCGAGACCCAGTACTTC
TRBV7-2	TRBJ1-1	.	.	CASSSLRTWGGATEAFF	TGTGCCAGCAGCTCGCTGAGGACCTGGGGTGGGGCCACTGAAGCTTTCTTT
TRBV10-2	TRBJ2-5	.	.	CASSEYAPLQETQYF	TGCGCCAGCAGTGAGTACGCGCCACTCCAAGAGACCCAGTACTTC
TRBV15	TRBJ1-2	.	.	CATSRERDSYGYTF	TGTGCCACCAGCAGAGAGAGGGATTCCTATGGCTACACCTTC
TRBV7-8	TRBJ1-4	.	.	CASSLGQGLANEKLFF	TGTGCCAGCAGCTTAGGTCAGGGGCTCGCAAATGAAAAACTGTTTTTT
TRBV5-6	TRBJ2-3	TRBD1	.	CASIEGQGAGGTITDTQYF	TGTGCCAGCATAGAGGGACAGGGGGCGGGTGGTACCATTACAGATACGCAGTATTTT
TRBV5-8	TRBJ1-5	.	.	CASSLLRINQPQHF	TGTGCCAGCAGCTTGTTACGGATCAATCAGCCCCAGCATTTT
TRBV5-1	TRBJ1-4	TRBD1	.	CASSWGQKNEKLFF	TGCGCCAGCAGCTGGGGACAGAAAAATGAAAAACTGTTTTTT
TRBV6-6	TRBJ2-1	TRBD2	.	CASSLVGGAGNEQFF	TGTGCCAGCAGTTTAGTCGGGGGGGCTGGTAATGAGCAGTTCTTC
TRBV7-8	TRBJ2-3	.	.	CASSPGLDTQYF	TGTGCCAGCAGCCCAGGGCTGGATACGCAGTATTTT
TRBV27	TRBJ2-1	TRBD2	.	CASSPAGSGGSYNEQFF	TGTGCCAGCAGTCCCGCGGGTAGCGGGGGCTCCTACAATGAGCAGTTCTTC
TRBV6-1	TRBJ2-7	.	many	CASSANPLWGTNYEQYF	TGTGCCAGCAGTGCTAACCCCCTGTGGGGTACCAACTACGAGCAGTACTTC
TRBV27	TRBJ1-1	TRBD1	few	CASSHQGAANTEAFF	TGTGCCAGCAGTCACCAGGGGGCGGCGAACACTGAAGCTTTCTTT
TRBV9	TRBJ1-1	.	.	CASSPISLSEAFF	TGTGCCAGCAGCCCAATTTCCCTGTCTGAAGCTTTCTTT
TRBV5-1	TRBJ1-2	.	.	CASSLEWTDGYTF	TGCGCCAGCAGCTTGGAATGGACAGATGGCTACACCTTC
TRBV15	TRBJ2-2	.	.	CATSRAERVGGELFF	TGTGCCACCAGCAGAGCAGAGCGAGTGGGCGGGGAGCTGTTTTTT
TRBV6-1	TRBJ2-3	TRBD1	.	CASRDGGTGPNTQYF	TGTGCCAGCAGAGACGGCGGGACAGGGCCAAATACGCAGTATTTT
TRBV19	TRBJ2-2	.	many	CASNHLNTGELFF	TGTGCCAGTAACCATTTGAACACCGGGGAGCTGTTTTTT
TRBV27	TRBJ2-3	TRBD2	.	CASSRKLAGVPQGTDTQYF	TGTGCCAGCAGTAGAAAACTAGCGGGAGTTCCCCAAGGCACAGATACGCAGTATTTT
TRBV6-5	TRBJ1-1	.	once	CASSPGRENTEAFF	TGTGCCAGCAGTCCGGGCCGAGAAAACACTGAAGCTTTCTTT
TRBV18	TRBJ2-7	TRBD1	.	CASSPTGTGIGPYEQYF	TGTGCCAGCTCCCCAACGGGGACAGGGATTGGGCCCTACGAGCAGTACTTC
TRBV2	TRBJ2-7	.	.	CASSEYEQYF	TGTGCCAGCAGTGAGTACGAGCAGTACTTC
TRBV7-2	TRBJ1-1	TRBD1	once	CASSNADRDTRQAFF	TGTGCCAGCAGTAACGCGGACAGGGATACCAGGCAAGCTTTCTTT
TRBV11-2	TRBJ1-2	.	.	CASSLDGNYGYTF	TGTGCCAGCAGCTTGGACGGAAACTATGGCTACACCTTC
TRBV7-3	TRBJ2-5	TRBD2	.	CASSVGGATQETQYF	TGTGCCAGCAGCGTGGGAGGGGCAACTCAAGAGACCCAGTACTTC
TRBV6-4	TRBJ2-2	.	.	CASSGQAAGTGELFF	TGTGCCAGCAGTGGGCAGGCGGCCGGCACCGGGGAGCTGTTTTTT
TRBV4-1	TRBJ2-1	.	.	CASSRTDFGDEQFF	TGCGCCAGCAGCCGGACGGACTTTGGGGATGAGCAGTTCTTC
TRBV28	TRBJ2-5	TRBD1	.	CASSVTGARETQYF	TGTGCCAGCAGTGTGACAGGGGCCCGAGAGACCCAGTACTTC
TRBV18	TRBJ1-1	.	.	CASSPSYRNTEAFF	TGTGCCAGCTCACCCTCTTACAGGAACACTGAAGCTTTCTTT
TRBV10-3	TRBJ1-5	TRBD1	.	CAISTGTDRNQPQHF	TGTGCCATCAGTACCGGGACAGACCGCAATCAGCCCCAGCATTTT
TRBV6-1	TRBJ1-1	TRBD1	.	CASTRQGGTEAFF	TGTGCCAGCACCCGACAGGGGGGGACTGAAGCTTTCTTT
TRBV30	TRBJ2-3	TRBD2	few	CAWSRTSGLTDTQYF	TGTGCCTGGAGTAGGACTAGCGGGCTAACAGATACGCAGTATTTT
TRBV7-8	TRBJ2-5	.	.	CASSFRAGPQETQYF	TGTGCCAGCAGCTTCCGGGCGGGGCCCCAAGAGACCCAGTACTTC
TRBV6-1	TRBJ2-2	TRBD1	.	CAVSTNRGRELFF	TGTGCCGTGAGCACTAACAGGGGCCGGGAGCTGTTTTTT